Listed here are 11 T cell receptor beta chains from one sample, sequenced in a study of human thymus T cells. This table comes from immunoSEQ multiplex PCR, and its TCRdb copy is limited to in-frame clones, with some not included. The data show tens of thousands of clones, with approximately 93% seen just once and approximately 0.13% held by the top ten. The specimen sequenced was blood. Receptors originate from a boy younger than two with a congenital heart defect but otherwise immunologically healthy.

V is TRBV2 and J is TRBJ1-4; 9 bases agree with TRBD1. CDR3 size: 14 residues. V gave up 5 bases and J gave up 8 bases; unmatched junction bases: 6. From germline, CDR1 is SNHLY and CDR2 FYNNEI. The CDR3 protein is CASSFATGGEKLFF. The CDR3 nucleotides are TGTGCCAGCAGTTTTGCGACAGGGGGAGAAAAACTGTTTTTT.

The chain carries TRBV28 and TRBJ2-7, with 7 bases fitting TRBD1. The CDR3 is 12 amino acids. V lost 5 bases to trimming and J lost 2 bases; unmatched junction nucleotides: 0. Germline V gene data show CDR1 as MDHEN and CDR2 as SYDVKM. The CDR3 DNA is TGTGCCAGCAGTGACAGGGCCTACGAGCAGTACTTC. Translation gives CASSDRAYEQYF.

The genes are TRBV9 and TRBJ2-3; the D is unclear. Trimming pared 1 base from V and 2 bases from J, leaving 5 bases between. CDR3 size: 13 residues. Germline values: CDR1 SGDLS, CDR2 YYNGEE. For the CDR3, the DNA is TGTGCCAGCAGCGTAAAGTTCACAGATACGCAGTATTTT. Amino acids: CASSVKFTDTQYF.

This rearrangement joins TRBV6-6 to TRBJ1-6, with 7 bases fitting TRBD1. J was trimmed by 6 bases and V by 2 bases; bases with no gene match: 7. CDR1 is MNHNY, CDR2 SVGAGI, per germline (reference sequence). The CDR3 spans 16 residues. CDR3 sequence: CASSYVKGARNSPLHF. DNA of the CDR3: TGTGCCAGCAGTTACGTAAAGGGGGCGCGTAATTCACCCCTCCACTTT.

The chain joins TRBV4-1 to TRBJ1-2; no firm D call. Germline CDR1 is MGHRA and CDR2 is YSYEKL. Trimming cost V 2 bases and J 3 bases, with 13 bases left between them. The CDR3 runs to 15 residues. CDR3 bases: TGCGCCAGCAGCCAAATCGGACTGTGGGACTATGGCTACACCTTC. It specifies CASSQIGLWDYGYTF.

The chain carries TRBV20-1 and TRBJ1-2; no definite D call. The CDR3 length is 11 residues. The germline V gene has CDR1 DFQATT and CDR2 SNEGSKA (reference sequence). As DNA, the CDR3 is TGCAGCGGCTCCCCTAACTATGGCTACACCTTC. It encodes CSGSPNYGYTF.

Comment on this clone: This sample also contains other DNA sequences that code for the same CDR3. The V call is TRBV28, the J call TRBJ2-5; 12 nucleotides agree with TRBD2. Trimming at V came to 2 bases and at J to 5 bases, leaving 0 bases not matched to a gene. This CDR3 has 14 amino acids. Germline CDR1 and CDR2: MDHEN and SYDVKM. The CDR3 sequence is CASSLLAGGETQYF. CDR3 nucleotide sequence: TGTGCCAGCAGTTTACTAGCGGGGGGGGAGACCCAGTACTTC. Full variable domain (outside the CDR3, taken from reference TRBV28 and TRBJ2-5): DVKVTQSSRYLVKRTGEKVFLECVQDMDHENMFWYRQDPGLGLRLIYFSYDVKMKEKGDIPEGYSVSREKKERFSLILESASTNQTSMYLCASSLLAGGETQYFGPGTRLLVL.

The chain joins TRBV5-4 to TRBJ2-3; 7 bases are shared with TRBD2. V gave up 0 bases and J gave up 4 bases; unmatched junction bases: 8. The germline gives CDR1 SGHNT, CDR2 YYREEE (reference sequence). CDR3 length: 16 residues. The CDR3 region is CASSLAGGAGADTQYF. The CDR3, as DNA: TGTGCCAGCAGCTTGGCCGGAGGGGCGGGGGCAGATACGCAGTATTTT.

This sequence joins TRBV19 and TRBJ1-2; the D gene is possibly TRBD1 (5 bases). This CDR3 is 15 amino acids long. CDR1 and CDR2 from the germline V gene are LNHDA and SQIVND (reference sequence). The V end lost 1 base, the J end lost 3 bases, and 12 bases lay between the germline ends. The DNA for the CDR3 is TGTGCCAGTAGTATAGGCCAGACAGCCTACTATGGCTACACCTTC. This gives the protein CASSIGQTAYYGYTF.

The CDR3 loop is CASSLGYWFDSNYGYTF. As DNA, the CDR3 is TGTGCCAGCAGCTTGGGTTACTGGTTCGATTCTAACTATGGCTACACCTTC. V usage is TRBV5-8 and J usage is TRBJ1-2; D is unclear. Germline loops: CDR1 SGHTS, CDR2 YDEGEE. CDR3 length equals 17 residues. Trimming left V 0 bases short and J 0 bases short, with 15 bases between.

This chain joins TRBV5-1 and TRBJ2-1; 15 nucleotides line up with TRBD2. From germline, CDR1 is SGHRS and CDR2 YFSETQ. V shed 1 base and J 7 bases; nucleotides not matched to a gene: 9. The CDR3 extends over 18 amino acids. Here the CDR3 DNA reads TGCGCCAGCAGCTTGCCTAACGGACTAGCGGGGGGGATGAATGAGCAGTTCTTC. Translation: CASSLPNGLAGGMNEQFF. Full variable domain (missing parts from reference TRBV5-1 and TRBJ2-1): KAGVTQTPRYLIKTRGQQVTLSCSPISGHRSVSWYQQTPGQGLQFLFEYFSETQRNKGNFPGRFSGRQFSNSRSEMNVSTLELGDSALYLCASSLPNGLAGGMNEQFFGPGTRLTVL.